This T cell receptor beta chain was retrieved from a study of CD8+ T cells in alopecia areata. PBMCs, the starting material, were the source of sorted CD4+ and CD8+ T cells. The CDR3 sequence is 11 residues long. V was shortened by 5 bases and J by 6 bases, with 10 bases between the two germline ends. Germline V gene sequence: CDR1 DFQATT, CDR2 SNEGSKA (reference sequence). Sequencing relied on a cDNA template that was reverse transcribed from extracted RNA. Clones were read by immunoSEQ multiplex PCR, and TCRdb kept only the in-frame ones, dropping some. The sample holds around 190,000 clones, roughly three fifths seen once. Study conclusions and caveats: Normal skin contains resident alphabeta T cells, and these are also sequenced in scalp samples. Sharing of TCR sequences between patients (possibly for HLA-related reasons) was less clear than in mice. Lesional scalp, especially alopecia totalis/universalis, showed higher clonality than normal scalp.

Concerning this clone: What it binds is unknown.

The sequencing sample was made of CD8+ T cells sorted from blood. The sequence was obtained from a human donor in good health. This chain links TRBV20-1 with TRBJ1-1; D perhaps matches TRBD1 (5 bases). CDR3 sequence (DNA): TGCAGTGCTCGAAGGGGACCTGAAGCTTTCTTT. Translation: CSARRGPEAFF.